The rows below give T cell receptor beta chains drawn from one sample of a study of PD-L1 blockade in urothelial cancer. Assay: immunoSEQ multiplex PCR; the TCRdb copy retains only in-frame clones and omits some. The sample includes 65,000 to 80,000 clones, 84% of them seen just once. Sequenced material: PBMCs, taken around atezolizumab (anti-PD-L1) treatment. The receptors originated from a man between 65 and 80 years old with urothelial cancer. CDR3s include the opening cysteine and the closing phenylalanine or tryptophan. A D gene is named only where the DNA matches it firmly. Some rows have no size entry. The others give once, few or many, or a class for an expanded clone.

CDR3	DNA	J	D	V	size	length
CASSLAHDSGKDGELFF	TGTGCCAGCAGCTTAGCGCATGATAGCGGGAAAGACGGGGAGCTGTTTTTT	TRBJ2-2	TRBD2	TRBV7-2	-	17
CASRSQLNTEAFF	TGTGCCAGCAGATCACAGCTGAACACTGAAGCTTTCTTT	TRBJ1-1	-	TRBV2	-	13
CASSFEVAGGVDTQYF	TGTGCCAGCAGCTTCGAAGTAGCGGGAGGTGTAGATACGCAGTATTTT	TRBJ2-3	TRBD2	TRBV7-6	-	16
CASRTAGIEQFF	TGTGCCAGCAGGACCGCGGGGATTGAGCAGTTCTTC	TRBJ2-1	-	TRBV28	-	12
CASSYSPDRVRELFF	TGTGCCAGCAGTTACTCCCCGGACAGGGTTAGGGAGCTGTTTTTT	TRBJ2-2	TRBD1	TRBV6-5	-	15
CASSEALLAPSDEQFF	TGTGCCAGCAGTGAAGCGTTGCTAGCCCCCTCGGATGAGCAGTTCTTC	TRBJ2-1	-	TRBV6-1	-	16
CASTLTGGTIVDDTQYF	TGTGCCAGCACTTTAACGGGCGGGACGATCGTTGACGATACGCAGTATTTT	TRBJ2-3	-	TRBV28	-	17
CASSPTGREQYF	TGTGCCAGCAGTCCTACAGGGCGCGAGCAGTACTTC	TRBJ2-7	-	TRBV27	-	12
CASSSISDSLTEAFF	TGCGCCAGCAGCTCAATATCGGACAGCCTGACTGAAGCTTTCTTT	TRBJ1-1	-	TRBV5-1	-	15
CASSSLQVDEKLFF	TGTGCCAGCAGTTCTCTTCAGGTAGATGAAAAACTGTTTTTT	TRBJ1-4	-	TRBV28	few	14
CASSHGRGSGANVLTF	TGTGCCAGCAGCCATGGGAGGGGCTCTGGGGCCAACGTCCTGACTTTC	TRBJ2-6	TRBD2	TRBV11-3	-	16
CASSRTSPNTGELFF	TGTGCCAGCAGCCGGACTAGCCCGAACACCGGGGAGCTGTTTTTT	TRBJ2-2	TRBD2	TRBV7-6	-	15
CASSEQGRDTQYF	TGCGCCAGCTCGGAGCAGGGCAGGGATACGCAGTATTTT	TRBJ2-3	-	TRBV10-2	-	13
CASSLVRDSIYGYTF	TGTGCCAGCAGTTTGGTTCGGGACAGTATTTATGGCTACACCTTC	TRBJ1-2	TRBD1	TRBV28	-	15
CASSNRGYEQYF	TGTGCCAGCAGTAACAGGGGTTACGAGCAGTACTTC	TRBJ2-7	TRBD1	TRBV27	-	12
CAWSLLAGYSYNEQFF	TGTGCCTGGAGCCTCCTAGCGGGATACTCCTACAATGAGCAGTTCTTC	TRBJ2-1	TRBD2	TRBV30	-	16
CAISESGRGGTEAFF	TGTGCCATCAGTGAGTCGGGGAGGGGAGGGACTGAAGCTTTCTTT	TRBJ1-1	-	TRBV10-3	-	15
CASSLSGTSYEQYF	TGTGCCAGCAGTTTATCCGGGACTAGCTACGAGCAGTACTTC	TRBJ2-7	TRBD2	TRBV27	once	14
CASSLGLAAGGEQFF	TGTGCCAGCAGCTTGGGGTTGGCCGCGGGTGGTGAGCAGTTCTTC	TRBJ2-1	-	TRBV5-5	-	15
CASSETQTSWSGSAKNIQYF	TGTGCCAGCAGTGAAACGCAGACTAGCTGGTCTGGGTCGGCCAAAAACATTCAGTACTTC	TRBJ2-4	TRBD2	TRBV6-1	-	20
CASWGRAYGNTIYF	TGTGCCAGCTGGGGCAGGGCATATGGAAACACCATATATTTT	TRBJ1-3	-	TRBV28	-	14
CASNTGAPFSYTF	TGTGCCAGCAACACAGGGGCGCCGTTTAGCTACACCTTC	TRBJ1-2	TRBD1	TRBV28	-	13
CASSPGLAAPYEQYF	TGTGCCAGCAGTCCGGGACTAGCCGCACCCTACGAGCAGTACTTC	TRBJ2-7	TRBD2	TRBV28	-	15
CAWSTLAGAGEQYF	TGTGCCTGGAGCACACTAGCGGGAGCTGGGGAGCAGTACTTC	TRBJ2-7	TRBD2	TRBV30	-	14
CASSLLGGSLSEQYF	TGTGCCAGCAGTTTACTAGGAGGTTCCCTCTCCGAGCAGTACTTC	TRBJ2-7	-	TRBV27	-	15
CAWASGPNTEAFF	TGTGCCTGGGCCAGTGGGCCGAACACTGAAGCTTTCTTT	TRBJ1-1	-	TRBV30	-	13
CATKRAGDEQETQYF	TGTGCCACCAAACGAGCGGGAGACGAGCAAGAGACCCAGTACTTC	TRBJ2-5	TRBD2	TRBV6-1	-	15
CASSLPGGMGEAFF	TGCGCCAGCAGCTTGCCCGGGGGGATGGGTGAAGCTTTCTTT	TRBJ1-1	-	TRBV5-1	-	14
CATSRDVRGANYGYTF	TGTGCCACCAGCAGAGATGTCAGGGGCGCTAACTATGGCTACACCTTC	TRBJ1-2	-	TRBV15	-	16
CTSSQEGIQGLAGAGPGANVLTF	TGCACCAGCAGCCAAGAGGGGATACAGGGACTAGCGGGAGCGGGGCCTGGGGCCAACGTCCTGACTTTC	TRBJ2-6	-	TRBV1	-	23
CASSLADTLKNIQYF	TGTGCCAGCAGCTTGGCGGACACCCTCAAAAACATTCAGTACTTC	TRBJ2-4	-	TRBV5-5	-	15
CASAVQREGWDEQFF	TGCGCCAGCGCGGTCCAGCGGGAGGGTTGGGATGAGCAGTTCTTC	TRBJ2-1	TRBD2	TRBV5-1	-	15
CASSLTGSLGDFF	TGTGCCAGCTCCCTTACAGGGTCCCTAGGTGATTTCTTT	TRBJ1-1	-	TRBV18	-	13
CATTGGANQPQHF	TGTGCCACTACAGGGGGAGCCAATCAGCCCCAGCATTTT	TRBJ1-5	TRBD1	TRBV6-1	-	13
CASSFNPSGTGELFF	TGTGCCAGCAGCTTCAATCCTAGCGGCACCGGGGAGCTGTTTTTT	TRBJ2-2	TRBD2	TRBV6-5	-	15
CASSSRGAGGKAGANVLTF	TGTGCCAGCAGCTCAAGGGGGGCAGGGGGCAAGGCTGGGGCCAACGTCCTGACTTTC	TRBJ2-6	TRBD1	TRBV4-2	-	19
CASAGTGLGADTQYF	TGTGCCTCAGCAGGGACAGGGCTTGGGGCAGATACGCAGTATTTT	TRBJ2-3	TRBD1	TRBV2	-	15
CASSFTGETQYF	TGTGCCAGCAGCTTTACGGGAGAGACCCAGTACTTC	TRBJ2-5	-	TRBV7-2	-	12
CASSLTGQGSAF	TGTGCCAGCAGCCTTACAGGACAGGGGAGCGCTTTT	TRBJ2-3	TRBD1	TRBV7-9	few	12
CASNSGRAYNEQFF	TGTGCCAGCAACAGCGGGAGGGCTTACAATGAGCAGTTCTTC	TRBJ2-1	TRBD2	TRBV11-2	-	14
CASSKDRGRTEAFF	TGTGCCAGCAGTAAAGACAGGGGTCGCACTGAAGCTTTCTTT	TRBJ1-1	TRBD1	TRBV7-9	-	14
CTSSLHRGNYVGYTF	TGCACCAGCAGCCTTCACAGGGGGAACTACGTTGGCTACACCTTC	TRBJ1-2	-	TRBV1	-	15
CASSLTGGSTNEKLFF	TGCGCCAGCAGCCTAACAGGGGGCTCAACTAATGAAAAACTGTTTTTT	TRBJ1-4	TRBD1	TRBV4-1	-	16
CASSYSGAPDTQYF	TGCGCCAGCAGCTACTCGGGAGCCCCCGATACGCAGTATTTT	TRBJ2-3	-	TRBV5-1	-	14
CASSPRDRLTEAFF	TGTGCCAGCAGTCCCCGGGACAGGCTCACTGAAGCTTTCTTT	TRBJ1-1	TRBD1	TRBV27	-	14
CASSFRGNLYGYTF	TGTGCCAGTAGTTTCAGGGGGAACCTCTATGGCTACACCTTC	TRBJ1-2	TRBD1	TRBV19	-	14
CASSEFASGISKEQFF	TGTGCCAGCAGTGAATTCGCTAGCGGGATAAGTAAAGAGCAGTTCTTC	TRBJ2-1	TRBD2	TRBV2	-	16
CASSGGQGGTEAFF	TGTGCCAGCAGCGGAGGGCAGGGGGGCACTGAAGCTTTCTTT	TRBJ1-1	TRBD1	TRBV6-1	-	14
CASRRRAGASGTQYF	TGTGCCAGCAGGAGGAGGGCGGGAGCGAGTGGTACGCAGTATTTT	TRBJ2-3	TRBD2	TRBV6-1	-	15
CASSDAGTGTYEQYF	TGCGCCAGCAGTGACGCCGGGACAGGAACCTACGAGCAGTACTTC	TRBJ2-7	TRBD1	TRBV10-1	-	15
CASSRTATNEKLFF	TGTGCCAGTAGTAGGACAGCAACTAATGAAAAACTGTTTTTT	TRBJ1-4	-	TRBV19	-	14
CASSHRTGARYEQYF	TGTGCCAGCAGCCACCGGACAGGGGCACGCTACGAGCAGTACTTC	TRBJ2-7	TRBD1	TRBV28	few	15